One sample yielded the 20 T cell receptor beta chains listed below, sequenced in a study of T cell repertoires in cytomegalovirus infection (dated by TCRdb to between 2019 and 2020). This sample was sequenced with an Illumina HiSeq 1500. The raw public reads went through TCRdb reprocessing: fastp at Q25, MiXCR clone calling, in-frame beta chains kept. Each entry merges the rows of one CDR3 protein and shows their most common DNA and genes. In this sample the table shows 160,000 or so distinct CDR3 sequences, around 22% of which occur a single time. The ten most abundant clones make up around 9.9% of the sample. Sequencing input: PBMCs. All receptors derive from a human donor in good health (CMV status not recorded). Some clones in this sample may be carry-over from other donors' samples.

The genes are TRBV7-7 and TRBJ2-1, with 10 nucleotides matching TRBD1. Germline values: CDR1 SSHAT, CDR2 FNYEAQ (reference sequence). This CDR3 contains 16 residues. After removal of 4 bases from V and 5 bases from J, the junction contained 8 bases not matched to a gene. CDR3 loop: CASSSPGTGADNEQFF. CDR3 DNA sequence: TGTGCCAGCAGCTCCCCCGGGACAGGGGCGGACAATGAGCAGTTCTTC.

The rearrangement uses TRBV28 and TRBJ2-1; 10 bases are a match to TRBD1. V trimming: 2 bases; J trimming: 2 bases; junction bases outside the gene matches: 9. Germline assignment: CDR1 MDHEN and CDR2 SYDVKM. This CDR3 is built from 18 residues. The CDR3 nucleotides read TGTGCCAGCAGTTTAAATGGACAGGGGGTTGTAGCCTACAATGAGCAGTTCTTC. The encoded protein is CASSLNGQGVVAYNEQFF.

In this sample, this clonotype turned up many times. The V gene is TRBV7-2, the J gene TRBJ2-5; 8 bases align to TRBD2. The CDR3 is made up of 15 amino acids. The V gene's germline CDR1 is SGHTA and CDR2 FQGNSA. With V trimmed by 3 bases and J by 4 bases, 7 bases remained unmatched. The CDR3 here is CASSFGSGSGETQYF. The CDR3 nucleotides are TGTGCCAGCAGCTTCGGGAGCGGGAGTGGAGAGACCCAGTACTTC.

A few counts support this clonotype. The chain carries TRBV7-2 and TRBJ2-1; D possibly corresponds to TRBD1 (6 bases). CDR3 length equals 16 residues. The germline V and J ends were trimmed by 1 base and 3 bases, with 13 bases remaining between them. CDR1 and CDR2 (germline): SGHTA, FQGNSA. CDR3 DNA: TGTGCCAGCAGCTTAGGTCCGACAGGCATCTACAATGAGCAGTTCTTC. Translating gives CASSLGPTGIYNEQFF.

Points on this clonotype: This could be a read error, since a much larger clone is one nucleotide away. The chain joins TRBV7-9 to TRBJ2-5; TRBD1 might be the D (5 bases). Trimming stripped 4 bases from V and 2 bases from J, with 11 bases between. Germline V gives CDR1 SEHNR, CDR2 FQNEAQ (reference sequence). The CDR3 has 14 amino acids. In DNA, the CDR3 is TGTGCCAGCAGCTCGGCCAGGGCACAAGAGACCCAGTACTTC. This gives the protein CASSSARAQETQYF.

The rearrangement links TRBV27 to TRBJ1-5, with D unclear. Trimming pared 8 bases from V and 5 bases from J, leaving 19 bases between. Germline CDR1 reads MNHEY; CDR2 reads SMNVEV (reference sequence). The CDR3 runs to 15 residues. CDR3 sequence: CASAESHGRDQPQHF. The CDR3 DNA sequence: TGTGCCAGCGCTGAGAGCCACGGACGGGATCAGCCCCAGCATTTT.

The chain uses TRBV7-9 and TRBJ1-5; D perhaps matches TRBD1 (5 bases). The ends were cut back, 4 bases at V and 5 bases at J, with 6 bases in the middle. CDR1 is SEHNR and CDR2 is FQNEAQ in the germline V gene (reference sequence). This CDR3 has 12 amino acids. As DNA, the CDR3 is TGTGCCAGCAGCTGGGGGGATCAGCCCCAGCATTTT. The encoded protein is CASSWGDQPQHF.

This clonotype was counted many times. The chain is built from TRBV7-8 and TRBJ2-1; tentative D call: TRBD1 (5 bases). The CDR3 consists of 14 residues. V was pared by 7 bases and J by 1 base, with 11 bases between. In germline, CDR1 is SGHVS, CDR2 FQNEAQ. The CDR3 region is CASTSDKSYNEQFF. The CDR3 nucleotides are TGTGCCAGCACCTCGGACAAGTCCTACAATGAGCAGTTCTTC.

A remark on this clonotype: A much larger clonotype is one base distant, so this may be a read error. The chain couples TRBV7-2 to TRBJ2-3; 8 nucleotides line up with TRBD2. Germline lookup yields CDR1 SGHTA and CDR2 FQGNSA. The CDR3 is made up of 16 amino acids. The CDR3 sequence is CASSPWTSLSTDAQYF. The CDR3 DNA is TGTGCCAGCAGCCCCTGGACTAGCTTAAGCACAGATGCGCAGTATTTT.

J is TRBJ2-2 and V is TRBV3-1; 11 bases fit TRBD2. The CDR3 has 17 residues. V was pared by 1 base and J by 5 bases, with 6 bases of the junction left unmatched. Germline V gives CDR1 LGHDT, CDR2 YNNKEL (reference sequence). The CDR3 DNA sequence: TGTGCCAGCAGCCAAGTGATGCTAGCGGGAGGTACCGGGGAGCTGTTTTTT. Its protein product is CASSQVMLAGGTGELFF. Full variable domain (outside the CDR3, taken from reference TRBV3-1 and TRBJ2-2): DTAVSQTPKYLVTQMGNDKSIKCEQNLGHDTMYWYKQDSKKFLKIMFSYNNKELIINETVPNRFSPKSPDKAHLNLHINSLELGDSAVYFCASSQVMLAGGTGELFFGEGSRLTVL.

A remark on this clonotype: The junction departs from germline at one end; a sequencing error may be responsible. The chain recombines TRBV7-2 with TRBJ1-1; D unresolved. Per the germline V gene, CDR1 is SGHTA and CDR2 is FQGNSA. The CDR3 runs 15 residues. In DNA form, the CDR3 reads TGTGCCAGCAGCTTAAATCCGACCCCGAGCACTGTAGCTTTCTTT. Its protein is CASSLNPTPSTVAFF.

This clonotype was detected only a few times. The chain has TRBV28 and TRBJ2-1, with 10 bases aligning to TRBD1. CDR3 length: 15 residues. V shed 5 bases, J shed 7 bases, and the junction held 8 bases outside the gene matches. Germline V gene data show CDR1 as MDHEN and CDR2 as SYDVKM. CDR3 sequence: CASSLPGTGENEQFF. The CDR3 bases are TGTGCCAGCAGTCTTCCCGGGACAGGGGAAAATGAGCAGTTCTTC.

In this sample, this clonotype turned up many times. The chain is built from TRBV7-2 and TRBJ2-7, with 9 bases identical to TRBD1. The CDR3 is 15 amino acids. The ends lost 5 bases at V and 2 bases at J; junction bases unmatched: 7. Germline CDR1 SGHTA, CDR2 FQGNSA. CDR3 bases: TGTGCCAGCAGCCTCCGGACAGGGGAAACCTACGAGCAGTACTTC. Protein product: CASSLRTGETYEQYF.

This clonotype was recorded many times. The V gene is TRBV7-9, the J gene TRBJ1-2; possible D gene TRBD1, 5 bases. The CDR3 is made up of 14 amino acids. CDR1 is SEHNR and CDR2 is FQNEAQ in the germline V gene (reference sequence). V lost 7 bases, J lost 6 bases, and 18 bases lay in between. CDR3 protein: CASISLDKSDGYTF. CDR3 in DNA: TGTGCCAGCATTTCCCTGGACAAATCAGATGGCTACACCTTC.

CDR3 nucleotides: TGCAGCGTTGAGGACAATACCGCTTCCTACGAGCAGTACTTC. It encodes CSVEDNTASYEQYF. This chain connects TRBV29-1 to TRBJ2-7; D may be TRBD1 (5 bases). Germline CDR1 and CDR2: SQVTM and ANQGSEA. The CDR3 has 14 residues. The V end was cut by 3 bases, the J end by 1 base, with 13 bases between.

This clonotype was counted only a few times. CDR3: CASIVSLGSPSNEQFF. CDR3 coding DNA: TGTGCCAGCATCGTCTCGTTAGGAAGTCCCTCCAATGAGCAGTTCTTC. The J gene is TRBJ2-1, the V gene TRBV6-6; the D is unclear. V was cut by 7 bases and J by 6 bases, with 22 bases left in between. Germline loops: CDR1 MNHNY, CDR2 SVGAGI (reference sequence). This CDR3 has 16 residues.

The chain couples TRBV19 to TRBJ2-3; 7 nucleotides align to TRBD2. The CDR3 totals 17 residues. V shed 10 bases, J shed 1 base, and the junction held 17 bases outside the gene matches. Germline loops: CDR1 LNHDA, CDR2 SQIVND (reference sequence). The CDR3 here is CATEDDSRRGGTDTQYF. The CDR3 DNA reads as TGTGCCACCGAAGACGATAGTAGACGGGGGGGCACAGATACGCAGTATTTT.

V gene TRBV30 combines with J gene TRBJ1-1; D is perhaps TRBD1 (5 bases). This CDR3 contains 12 residues. Germline CDR1 and CDR2: GTSNPN and SVGIG (reference sequence). Trimming took 7 bases from V and 4 from J, leaving 13 bases between them. This CDR3 reads CASRGASTEAFF. The CDR3 DNA reads TGTGCCTCGCGTGGGGCTAGCACTGAAGCTTTCTTT. The variable domain in full, with the rest retrieved from reference TRBV30 and TRBJ1-1, is SQTIHQWPATLVQPVGSPLSLECTVEGTSNPNLYWYRQAAGRGLQLLFYSVGIGQISSEVPQNLSASRPQDRQFILSSKKLLLSDSGFYLCASRGASTEAFFGQGTRLTVV.

The chain recombines TRBV5-1 with TRBJ2-5; D gene ambiguous. This CDR3 contains 14 residues. In germline, CDR1 is SGHRS, CDR2 YFSETQ. Trimming took 3 bases from V and 2 from J, leaving 11 bases between them. For the CDR3, the DNA is TGCGCCAGCAGCTCTGTAGAGCTGCAAGAGACCCAGTACTTC. Encoded protein: CASSSVELQETQYF.

The chain couples TRBV28 to TRBJ2-7, with D perhaps being TRBD1 or TRBD2 (5 bases each). CDR3 length: 15 amino acids. Germline V gene data show CDR1 as MDHEN and CDR2 as SYDVKM. V lost 6 bases and J 1 base, leaving 16 bases between the germline ends. As DNA, the CDR3 is TGTGCCAGCAGCTATGCCGGGACGGGATCCTACGAGCAGTACTTC. Translated, it gives CASSYAGTGSYEQYF.